The following is a TCR beta chain sequence with its context. Treatment indicated: 19 received Ad26.COV2.S at low or high dose, single or two shots; several received placebo; per-sample allocation not given. The study sampled participants on day 63 after the first vaccine or placebo injection. Trimming cost V 0 bases and J 8 bases; bases outside gene matches: 6. The CDR3 extends over 14 amino acids. Per the germline V gene, CDR1 is KGHSH and CDR2 is LQKENI. The data are from a study of Ad26.COV2.S vaccination and SARS-CoV-2 variants. Overall study context: Ad26.COV2.S arm of COV1001 included the donor.

The repertoire was sequenced with immunoSEQ multiplex PCR; TCRdb's copy has only in-frame clones and lacks some. Of approximately 360,000 clones listed, around 82% are singletons. The TCR originated in a person aged 18-65 years who received the Ad26.COV2.S COVID-19 vaccine or a placebo. The specimen was peripheral blood, collected in a trial of Ad26.COV2.S vaccine versus placebo. The chain uses TRBV18 and TRBJ1-2; 7 positions match TRBD1. The CDR3: CASSPPRQGPGYTF. CDR3 bases: TGTGCCAGCTCACCACCCAGACAGGGCCCCGGCTACACCTTC.